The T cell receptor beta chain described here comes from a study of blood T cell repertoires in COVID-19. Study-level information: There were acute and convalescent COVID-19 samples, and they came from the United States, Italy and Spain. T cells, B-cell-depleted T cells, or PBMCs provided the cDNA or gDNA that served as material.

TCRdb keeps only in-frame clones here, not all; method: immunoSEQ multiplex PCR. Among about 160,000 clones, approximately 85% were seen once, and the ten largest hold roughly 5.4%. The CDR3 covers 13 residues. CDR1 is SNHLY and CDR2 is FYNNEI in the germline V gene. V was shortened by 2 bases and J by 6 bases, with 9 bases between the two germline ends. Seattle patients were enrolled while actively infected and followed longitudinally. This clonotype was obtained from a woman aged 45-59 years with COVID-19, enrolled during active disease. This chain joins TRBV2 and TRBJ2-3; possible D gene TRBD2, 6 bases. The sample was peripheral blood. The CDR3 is CASSERLEDTQYF. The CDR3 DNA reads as TGTGCCAGCAGTGAAAGACTAGAGGATACGCAGTATTTT.